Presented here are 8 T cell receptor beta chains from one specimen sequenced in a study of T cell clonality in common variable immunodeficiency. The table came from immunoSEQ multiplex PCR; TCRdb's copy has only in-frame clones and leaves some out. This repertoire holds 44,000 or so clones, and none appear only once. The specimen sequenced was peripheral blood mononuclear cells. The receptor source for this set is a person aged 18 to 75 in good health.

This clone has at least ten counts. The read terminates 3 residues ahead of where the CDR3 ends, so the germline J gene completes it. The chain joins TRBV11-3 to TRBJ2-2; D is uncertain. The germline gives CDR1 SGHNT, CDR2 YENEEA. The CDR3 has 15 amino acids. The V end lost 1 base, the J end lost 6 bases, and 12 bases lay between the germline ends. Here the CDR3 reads CASSLAGSPPGELFF. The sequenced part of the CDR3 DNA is TGTGCCAGCAGCTTAGCCGGGTCTCCACCCGGGGAG. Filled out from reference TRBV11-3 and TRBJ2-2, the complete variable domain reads EAGVVQSPRYKIIEKKQPVAFWCNPISGHNTLYWYLQNLGQGPELLIRYENEEAVDDSQLPKDRFSAERLKGVDSTLKIQPAELGDSAVYLCASSLAGSPPGELFFGEGSRLTVL.

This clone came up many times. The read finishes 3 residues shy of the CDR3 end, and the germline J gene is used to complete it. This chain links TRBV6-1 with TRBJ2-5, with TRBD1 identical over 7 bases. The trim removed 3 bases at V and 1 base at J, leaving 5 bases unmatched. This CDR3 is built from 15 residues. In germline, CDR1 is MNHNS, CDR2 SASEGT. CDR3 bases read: TGTGCCAGCAGTGACATATCAGGGGGCCAAGAGACC. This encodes CASSDISGGQET. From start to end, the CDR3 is CASSDISGGQETQYF.

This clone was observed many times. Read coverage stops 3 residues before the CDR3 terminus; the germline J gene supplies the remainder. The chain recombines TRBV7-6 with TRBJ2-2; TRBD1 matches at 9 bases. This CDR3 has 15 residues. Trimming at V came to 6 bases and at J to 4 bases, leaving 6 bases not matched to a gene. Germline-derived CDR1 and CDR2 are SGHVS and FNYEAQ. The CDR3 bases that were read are TGTGCCAGCAGTAAGGACAGGGGTCGCACCGGGGAG. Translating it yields CASSKDRGRTGE. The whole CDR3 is CASSKDRGRTGELFF.

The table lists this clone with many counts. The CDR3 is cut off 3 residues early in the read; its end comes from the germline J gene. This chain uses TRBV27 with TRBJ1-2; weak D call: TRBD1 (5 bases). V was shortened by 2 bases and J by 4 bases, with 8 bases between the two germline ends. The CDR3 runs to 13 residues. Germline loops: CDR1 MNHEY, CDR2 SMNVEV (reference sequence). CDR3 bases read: TGTGCCAGCAGTTTAGCAGGGAGCTATGGC. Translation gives CASSLAGSYG. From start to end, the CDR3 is CASSLAGSYGYTF.

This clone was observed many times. The part of the CDR3 DNA that was read is TGCGCCAGCAGCCCTCGGACTAGCGGGGGGGCCGTCACAGATACG. Encoded protein: CASSPRTSGGAVTDT. The CDR3 in full is CASSPRTSGGAVTDTQYF. The chain uses TRBV5-1 and TRBJ2-3; 15 nucleotides agree with TRBD2. The read stops 3 residues short of the end of the CDR3; the missing end is completed from the germline J gene. The CDR3 covers 18 residues. J was trimmed by 2 bases and V by 4 bases; bases with no gene match: 8. Germline V gives CDR1 SGHRS, CDR2 YFSETQ.

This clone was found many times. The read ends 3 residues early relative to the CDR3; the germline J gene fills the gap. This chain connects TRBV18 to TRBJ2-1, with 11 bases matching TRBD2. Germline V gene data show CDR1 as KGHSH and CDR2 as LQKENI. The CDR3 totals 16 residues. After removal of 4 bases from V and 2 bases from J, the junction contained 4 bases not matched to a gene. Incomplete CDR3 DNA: TGTGCCAGCTCACTTCAACTAGCGGGAGCCTACAATGAG. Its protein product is CASSLQLAGAYNE. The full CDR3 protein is CASSLQLAGAYNEQFF.

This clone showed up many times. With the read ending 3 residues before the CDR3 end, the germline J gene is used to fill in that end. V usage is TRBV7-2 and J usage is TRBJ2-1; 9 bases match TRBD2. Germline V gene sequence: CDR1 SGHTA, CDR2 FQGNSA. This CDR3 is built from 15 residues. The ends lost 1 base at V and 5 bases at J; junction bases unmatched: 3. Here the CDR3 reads CASSLGAGGHNEQFF. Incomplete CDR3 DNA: TGTGCCAGCAGCTTAGGAGCGGGGGGCCACAATGAG.

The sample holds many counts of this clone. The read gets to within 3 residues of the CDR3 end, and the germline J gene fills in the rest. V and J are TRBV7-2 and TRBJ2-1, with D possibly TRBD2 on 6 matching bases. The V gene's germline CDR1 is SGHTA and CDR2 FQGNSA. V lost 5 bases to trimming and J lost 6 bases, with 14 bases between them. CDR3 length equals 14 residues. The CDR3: CASSPGGSRNEQFF. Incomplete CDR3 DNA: TGTGCCAGCAGCCCCGGAGGGTCTCGCAATGAG.